Each of the 18 T cell receptor beta chains below was sequenced from the same sample in a study of identical twins. Each CDR3 protein is one row after TCRdb ran MiXCR on the 5' RACE reads. The table records 550,000 to 700,000 distinct CDR3 sequences, around 20% of them present only once. These same records also appear under a second study, on T cells expressing NK-cell markers.

Sequenced: PBMCs. These receptors were obtained from a woman aged 18-29 years in good health.

J is TRBJ1-2 and V is TRBV5-1; D gene ambiguous. The V gene's germline CDR1 is SGHRS and CDR2 YFSETQ. Trimming removed 0 bases at V and 7 bases at J, with 7 bases between. The CDR3 is 12 residues long. CDR3 nucleotides: TGCGCCAGCAGCTTGGACTCTTTTGGCTACACCTTC. Translating it yields CASSLDSFGYTF.

The chain has TRBV6-1 and TRBJ2-1, with TRBD2 identical over 9 bases. Germline V gene sequence: CDR1 MNHNS, CDR2 SASEGT. The CDR3 consists of 16 residues. V was pared by 6 bases and J by 5 bases, with 11 bases of the junction left unmatched. The CDR3 here is CASSRRLASGNNEQFF. The CDR3 bases are TGTGCCAGCAGCAGGAGGCTCGCTAGCGGGAACAATGAGCAGTTCTTC.

This clonotype was observed many times. V is TRBV2 and J is TRBJ2-2; D gene unclear. The CDR3 covers 15 residues. V lost 4 bases to trimming and J lost 5 bases, with 14 bases between them. Germline V gene lookup returns CDR1 SNHLY and CDR2 FYNNEI. The CDR3 coding sequence is TGTGCCAGCAGTGGAAAAGGGCGGCGGACCGGGGAGCTGTTTTTT. It translates to CASSGKGRRTGELFF.

This clonotype was detected a few times. This rearrangement joins TRBV5-1 to TRBJ1-1; 11 nucleotides align to TRBD1. This CDR3 has 14 amino acids. V was pared by 3 bases and J by 4 bases, with 2 bases of the junction left unmatched. The V gene's germline CDR1 is SGHRS and CDR2 YFSETQ. CDR3 sequence: CASSSGQGVTEAFF. The CDR3 DNA follows: TGCGCCAGCAGCTCGGGACAGGGGGTCACTGAAGCTTTCTTT.

This clonotype was picked up a small number of times. V is TRBV7-9 and J is TRBJ1-1; no clear D gene. Per the germline V gene, CDR1 is SEHNR and CDR2 is FQNEAQ (reference sequence). Trimming took 8 bases from V and 5 from J, leaving 9 bases between them. The CDR3 is 11 amino acids. The CDR3 spells CASGQRTEAFF. In DNA form, the CDR3 reads TGTGCCAGCGGTCAACGGACTGAAGCTTTCTTT.

The chain has TRBV5-4 and TRBJ2-7; D remains ambiguous. V was shortened by 2 bases and J by 1 base, with 13 bases between the two germline ends. The CDR3 has 15 residues. Germline loops: CDR1 SGHNT, CDR2 YYREEE (reference sequence). CDR3 DNA: TGTGCCAGCAGCTTAGAGCGTGCTTTATCCTACGAGCAGTACTTC. Translation gives CASSLERALSYEQYF.

Many counts were recorded for this clonotype. The CDR3 protein is CASSLSASAHNEQFF. The CDR3 region has the DNA TGTGCCAGCAGTTTATCGGCTAGCGCCCACAATGAGCAGTTCTTC. V usage is TRBV12-3 or TRBV12-4 and J usage is TRBJ2-1, with D tentatively TRBD2 (6 bases). The CDR3 consists of 15 residues. V shed 2 bases and J shed 5 bases, with 13 bases lying between them.

This chain links TRBV20-1 with TRBJ2-7; D perhaps matches TRBD2 (5 bases). In germline, CDR1 is DFQATT, CDR2 SNEGSKA (reference sequence). Between the trimmed V and J ends, which lost 6 bases and 2 bases, there was a span of 14 bases. The CDR3 consists of 13 residues. The CDR3 DNA is TGCAGTGCCCAGGCTAGCCGCACCTACGAGCAGTACTTC. Its protein product is CSAQASRTYEQYF.

J is TRBJ1-2 and V is TRBV10-3; 9 bases map to TRBD1. CDR1 is ENHRY, CDR2 SYGVKD, per germline. This CDR3 contains 14 residues. Unmatched junction bases numbered 5, after V lost 6 bases and J lost 3 bases. This CDR3 reads CAIRGTGLHYGYTF. CDR3 bases: TGTGCCATCAGAGGGACAGGGCTGCACTATGGCTACACCTTC.

This clonotype was seen more than once but under ten times. The chain employs TRBV10-3 and TRBJ2-3; perhaps D is TRBD1 or TRBD2 (5 bases each). V lost 8 bases to trimming and J lost 4 bases, with 13 bases between them. This CDR3 spans 13 amino acids. CDR1 is ENHRY and CDR2 is SYGVKD in the germline V gene. CDR3 protein: CAIGDRPPDTQYF. The CDR3, as DNA: TGTGCCATCGGGGACCGGCCGCCAGATACGCAGTATTTT.

This clonotype occurred many times. CDR3 nucleotides: TGTGCCAGCAGACCAGAGAACACTGAAGCTTTCTTT. Encoded protein: CASRPENTEAFF. The rearrangement joins TRBV12-3 or TRBV12-4 to TRBJ1-1; D ambiguous. The CDR3 has 12 amino acids. V lost 6 bases and J 1 base, leaving 6 bases between the germline ends.

The chain joins TRBV29-1 to TRBJ2-2; D might be TRBD2 (7 bases). Deletions cut 5 bases from V and 7 bases from J, with 11 bases between. Looked up from germline, CDR1 is SQVTM and CDR2 is ANQGSEA. The CDR3 spans 12 residues. The CDR3: CSVRGAGGELFF. The DNA for the CDR3 is TGCAGCGTTCGGGGGGCCGGCGGGGAGCTGTTTTTT.

The chain couples TRBV7-2 to TRBJ2-2; D might be TRBD1 (6 bases). The CDR3 runs 16 residues. Between the trimmed V and J ends, which lost 8 bases and 4 bases, there was a span of 20 bases. Germline V CDR1 and CDR2: SGHTA, FQGNSA. The CDR3 bases are TGTGCCAGCGTAGGACAGCCTTTTGTAGGCACCGGGGAGCTGTTTTTT. Translation gives CASVGQPFVGTGELFF.

This clonotype was counted between two and nine times. V is TRBV29-1 and J is TRBJ1-1; 8 bases map to TRBD1. Losses at the gene ends were 6 bases for V and 2 bases for J; bases not matched to a gene: 8. The CDR3 sequence is 14 residues long. Germline V lookup: CDR1 SQVTM, CDR2 ANQGSEA. CDR3 bases: TGCAGCGTGAAGGGACAGGTTCTTAACACTGAAGCTTTCTTT. Protein: CSVKGQVLNTEAFF. Using reference TRBV29-1 and TRBJ1-1 for the parts outside the CDR3, the full variable domain is SAVISQKPSRDICQRGTSLTIQCQVDSQVTMMFWYRQQPGQSLTLIATANQGSEATYESGFVIDKFPISRPNLTFSTLTVSNMSPEDSSIYLCSVKGQVLNTEAFFGQGTRLTVV.

This clonotype was seen a handful of times. The genes are TRBV20-1 and TRBJ2-3; the D gene is possibly TRBD2 (5 bases). The CDR3 has 12 amino acids. V shed 6 bases and J shed 2 bases, with 9 bases lying between them. Germline V lookup: CDR1 DFQATT, CDR2 SNEGSKA (reference sequence). Written as DNA, the CDR3 is TGCAGTGCCGGGAAGATCACAGATACGCAGTATTTT. Amino acids: CSAGKITDTQYF.

The V gene is TRBV6-5, the J gene TRBJ2-2, with 11 bases lining up with TRBD2. CDR1 is MNHEY, CDR2 SVGAGI, per germline. CDR3 length equals 19 residues. The junction had 9 bases not matched to a gene; V was cut back by 0 bases and J by 3 bases. The CDR3 DNA reads TGTGCCAGCAGTTACTCGGGCTTAGCGGGAGGGCCGTACACCGGGGAGCTGTTTTTT. The encoded protein is CASSYSGLAGGPYTGELFF.

CDR3 sequence reads: CASSYEGRSTDTQYF. The CDR3 nucleotides read TGTGCCAGCAGTTACGAGGGGCGTAGCACAGATACGCAGTATTTT. The chain recombines TRBV6-2 or TRBV6-3 with TRBJ2-3; D is tentatively TRBD1 or TRBD2 (5 bases each). The V gene lost 2 bases and the J gene lost 0 bases, with 9 bases spanning the gap. CDR3 length equals 15 residues. Per germline, CDR1 MNHEY and CDR2 SVGEGT.

The chain has TRBV11-3 and TRBJ2-3; D not certain. Deletions cut 0 bases from V and 6 bases from J, with 4 bases between. Per the germline V gene, CDR1 is SGHNT and CDR2 is YENEEA. This CDR3 spans 12 amino acids. As DNA, the CDR3 is TGTGCCAGCAGCTTAGACTCGGATACGCAGTATTTT. This sequence encodes CASSLDSDTQYF.